This T cell receptor beta chain was sequenced in a study of post-analysis software for immune sequencing data. As for the study in general: Multiple sclerosis in the patients followed relapsing-remitting, secondary progressive and progressive-relapsing courses.

Prepared libraries of TCR beta cDNA carried unique molecular identifiers. When about 0.9 to 11 million T cells were used, they gave 500,000 or so cDNA molecules. TCRdb reprocessed the PCR reads with MiXCR, giving one entry per CDR3 protein. The sample gives about 820,000 distinct CDR3 sequences, approximately 50% of which show up once; 4% to 5.5% is in the top ten. This CDR3 is built from 13 residues. Germline values: CDR1 SGHDT, CDR2 YYEEEE. Trimming pared 4 bases from V and 8 bases from J, leaving 13 bases between. Study conclusions and caveats: F-measure co-clustering was strong for batch-matched samples. Patients used about 5 TRBV segments, including TRBV5-6, TRBV5-1 and TRBV20-1, more often than controls. Controls showed significantly higher normalized Chao1 diversity than did multiple sclerosis patients.

Of note for this clonotype: Its antigen is currently unknown.

This TCR came from a girl between 5 and 17 years old with multiple sclerosis. The sample was blood. The gene calls are TRBV5-6 and TRBJ2-1; D gene ambiguous. The CDR3 here is CASSHGRTDEQFF. The CDR3 DNA follows: TGTGCCAGCAGCCACGGACGGACGGATGAGCAGTTCTTC.